The sequence of this T cell receptor (beta chain) was determined in a study of low-dose radiotherapy and immunotherapy resistance in tumors. Across the whole study: Fractions of 0.5 Gy went to Cohort 1 every 2 weeks, totaling 6.5 Gy.

The CDR3 has 15 amino acids. Trimming stripped 4 bases from V and 4 bases from J, with 16 bases between. From germline, CDR1 is MNHEY and CDR2 SVGEGT. Time point in this sample: after trial treatment. Treatment described: LDRT plus nivolumab, ipilimumab, low-dose cyclophosphamide and aspirin (RACIN trial). Eligibility required advanced solid tumors lacking tumor-infiltrating lymphocytes. First-strand cDNA used TRAV- and TRBV-specific primers, covering alpha and beta chains. PCR amplification of the TCRs was performed with Phusion for approximately 20 PCR cycles, and it relied on a constant-region primer together with a V-primer adapter. TCRdb re-analysed the reads in MiXCR, keeping a single row per CDR3 protein. The table lists about 30,000 distinct CDR3 sequences, approximately 54% of them singletons, with around 6% in the top ten.

The chain combines TRBV6-2 or TRBV6-3 with TRBJ2-5; D may be TRBD2 (6 bases). The starting material was PBMCs, obtained after low-dose radiotherapy plus immunotherapy. The receptor was derived from a male donor with gallbladder cancer. The CDR3 nucleotides read TGTGCCAGCAGTTCGCTGAGACTAGGGCCAGAGACCCAGTACTTC. This encodes CASSSLRLGPETQYF.